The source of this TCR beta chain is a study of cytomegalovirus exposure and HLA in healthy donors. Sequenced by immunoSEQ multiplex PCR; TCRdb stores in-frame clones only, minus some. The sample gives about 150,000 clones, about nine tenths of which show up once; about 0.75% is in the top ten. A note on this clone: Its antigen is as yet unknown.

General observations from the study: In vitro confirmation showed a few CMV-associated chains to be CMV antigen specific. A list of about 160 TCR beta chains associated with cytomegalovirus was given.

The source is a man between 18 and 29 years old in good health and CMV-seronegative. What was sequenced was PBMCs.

The CDR3 reads CASSLEAGSNQPQHF. CDR3 coding DNA: TGCGCCAGCAGCTTGGAGGCAGGGAGCAATCAGCCCCAGCATTTT. The chain has TRBV5-1 and TRBJ1-5; D possibly corresponds to TRBD1 (5 bases). The ends were cut back, 0 bases at V and 1 base at J, with 8 bases in the middle. Germline loops: CDR1 SGHRS, CDR2 YFSETQ. This CDR3 is built from 15 residues. Based on the CDR3 plus reference TRBV5-1 and TRBJ1-5, the full variable domain is KAGVTQTPRYLIKTRGQQVTLSCSPISGHRSVSWYQQTPGQGLQFLFEYFSETQRNKGNFPGRFSGRQFSNSRSEMNVSTLELGDSALYLCASSLEAGSNQPQHFGDGTRLSIL.